The source of this T cell receptor (beta chain) is a study of cytomegalovirus exposure and HLA in healthy donors. Study-wide results and caveats: Reported performance of the classifier showed diagnosis of cytomegalovirus status with high specificity and sensitivity. One later analysis, an examination of the roughly 110 validation repertoires, found that first-cohort TCR clusters tended to co-occur in them. The study labeled around 160 TCR beta chains cytomegalovirus-associated. In vitro data verified a few CMV-associated chains as specific for CMV antigens.

The ends were cut back, 4 bases at V and 6 bases at J, with 4 bases in the middle. The CDR3 loop spans 10 amino acids. Germline CDR1 SNHLY, CDR2 FYNNEI. TCRdb keeps only in-frame clones here, not all; method: immunoSEQ multiplex PCR. The sample lists roughly 60,000 clones; 95% were seen once. About this clone itself: The antigen remains unidentified.

The sequence was collected from a woman in her late teens or twenties in good health and CMV-seropositive. Sequencing was carried out using PBMCs. The J gene is TRBJ2-7, the V gene TRBV2; no reliable D call. This chain's CDR3 is CASSAGEQYF. The CDR3, as DNA: TGTGCCAGCAGTGCGGGCGAGCAGTACTTC.